This TCR beta chain derives from a study of cytomegalovirus exposure and HLA in healthy donors. Study findings and constraints: Further analysis was carried out later, and it showed several of the most significant clusters appearing linked to common viral pathogens.

In regard to this clone: What it binds is not known.

Amplification used 60 Vbeta primers and 13 Jbeta primers. This table comes from immunoSEQ multiplex PCR, and its TCRdb copy is limited to in-frame clones, with some not included. The sample includes approximately 150,000 clones, around 78% of them seen just once. This CDR3 comprises 16 residues. This receptor was obtained from a young woman in good health and CMV-seronegative. The chain couples TRBV21-1 to TRBJ1-5; TRBD1 is the table's D call, not checked against the DNA. TRBV21-1 is classified as a pseudogene. The sample was PBMCs. CDR3: CASRTKDSYSNQPQHF. The CDR3 nucleotides read TGTGCCAGCAGGACTAAGGACAGTTATAGCAATCAGCCCCAGCATTTT.